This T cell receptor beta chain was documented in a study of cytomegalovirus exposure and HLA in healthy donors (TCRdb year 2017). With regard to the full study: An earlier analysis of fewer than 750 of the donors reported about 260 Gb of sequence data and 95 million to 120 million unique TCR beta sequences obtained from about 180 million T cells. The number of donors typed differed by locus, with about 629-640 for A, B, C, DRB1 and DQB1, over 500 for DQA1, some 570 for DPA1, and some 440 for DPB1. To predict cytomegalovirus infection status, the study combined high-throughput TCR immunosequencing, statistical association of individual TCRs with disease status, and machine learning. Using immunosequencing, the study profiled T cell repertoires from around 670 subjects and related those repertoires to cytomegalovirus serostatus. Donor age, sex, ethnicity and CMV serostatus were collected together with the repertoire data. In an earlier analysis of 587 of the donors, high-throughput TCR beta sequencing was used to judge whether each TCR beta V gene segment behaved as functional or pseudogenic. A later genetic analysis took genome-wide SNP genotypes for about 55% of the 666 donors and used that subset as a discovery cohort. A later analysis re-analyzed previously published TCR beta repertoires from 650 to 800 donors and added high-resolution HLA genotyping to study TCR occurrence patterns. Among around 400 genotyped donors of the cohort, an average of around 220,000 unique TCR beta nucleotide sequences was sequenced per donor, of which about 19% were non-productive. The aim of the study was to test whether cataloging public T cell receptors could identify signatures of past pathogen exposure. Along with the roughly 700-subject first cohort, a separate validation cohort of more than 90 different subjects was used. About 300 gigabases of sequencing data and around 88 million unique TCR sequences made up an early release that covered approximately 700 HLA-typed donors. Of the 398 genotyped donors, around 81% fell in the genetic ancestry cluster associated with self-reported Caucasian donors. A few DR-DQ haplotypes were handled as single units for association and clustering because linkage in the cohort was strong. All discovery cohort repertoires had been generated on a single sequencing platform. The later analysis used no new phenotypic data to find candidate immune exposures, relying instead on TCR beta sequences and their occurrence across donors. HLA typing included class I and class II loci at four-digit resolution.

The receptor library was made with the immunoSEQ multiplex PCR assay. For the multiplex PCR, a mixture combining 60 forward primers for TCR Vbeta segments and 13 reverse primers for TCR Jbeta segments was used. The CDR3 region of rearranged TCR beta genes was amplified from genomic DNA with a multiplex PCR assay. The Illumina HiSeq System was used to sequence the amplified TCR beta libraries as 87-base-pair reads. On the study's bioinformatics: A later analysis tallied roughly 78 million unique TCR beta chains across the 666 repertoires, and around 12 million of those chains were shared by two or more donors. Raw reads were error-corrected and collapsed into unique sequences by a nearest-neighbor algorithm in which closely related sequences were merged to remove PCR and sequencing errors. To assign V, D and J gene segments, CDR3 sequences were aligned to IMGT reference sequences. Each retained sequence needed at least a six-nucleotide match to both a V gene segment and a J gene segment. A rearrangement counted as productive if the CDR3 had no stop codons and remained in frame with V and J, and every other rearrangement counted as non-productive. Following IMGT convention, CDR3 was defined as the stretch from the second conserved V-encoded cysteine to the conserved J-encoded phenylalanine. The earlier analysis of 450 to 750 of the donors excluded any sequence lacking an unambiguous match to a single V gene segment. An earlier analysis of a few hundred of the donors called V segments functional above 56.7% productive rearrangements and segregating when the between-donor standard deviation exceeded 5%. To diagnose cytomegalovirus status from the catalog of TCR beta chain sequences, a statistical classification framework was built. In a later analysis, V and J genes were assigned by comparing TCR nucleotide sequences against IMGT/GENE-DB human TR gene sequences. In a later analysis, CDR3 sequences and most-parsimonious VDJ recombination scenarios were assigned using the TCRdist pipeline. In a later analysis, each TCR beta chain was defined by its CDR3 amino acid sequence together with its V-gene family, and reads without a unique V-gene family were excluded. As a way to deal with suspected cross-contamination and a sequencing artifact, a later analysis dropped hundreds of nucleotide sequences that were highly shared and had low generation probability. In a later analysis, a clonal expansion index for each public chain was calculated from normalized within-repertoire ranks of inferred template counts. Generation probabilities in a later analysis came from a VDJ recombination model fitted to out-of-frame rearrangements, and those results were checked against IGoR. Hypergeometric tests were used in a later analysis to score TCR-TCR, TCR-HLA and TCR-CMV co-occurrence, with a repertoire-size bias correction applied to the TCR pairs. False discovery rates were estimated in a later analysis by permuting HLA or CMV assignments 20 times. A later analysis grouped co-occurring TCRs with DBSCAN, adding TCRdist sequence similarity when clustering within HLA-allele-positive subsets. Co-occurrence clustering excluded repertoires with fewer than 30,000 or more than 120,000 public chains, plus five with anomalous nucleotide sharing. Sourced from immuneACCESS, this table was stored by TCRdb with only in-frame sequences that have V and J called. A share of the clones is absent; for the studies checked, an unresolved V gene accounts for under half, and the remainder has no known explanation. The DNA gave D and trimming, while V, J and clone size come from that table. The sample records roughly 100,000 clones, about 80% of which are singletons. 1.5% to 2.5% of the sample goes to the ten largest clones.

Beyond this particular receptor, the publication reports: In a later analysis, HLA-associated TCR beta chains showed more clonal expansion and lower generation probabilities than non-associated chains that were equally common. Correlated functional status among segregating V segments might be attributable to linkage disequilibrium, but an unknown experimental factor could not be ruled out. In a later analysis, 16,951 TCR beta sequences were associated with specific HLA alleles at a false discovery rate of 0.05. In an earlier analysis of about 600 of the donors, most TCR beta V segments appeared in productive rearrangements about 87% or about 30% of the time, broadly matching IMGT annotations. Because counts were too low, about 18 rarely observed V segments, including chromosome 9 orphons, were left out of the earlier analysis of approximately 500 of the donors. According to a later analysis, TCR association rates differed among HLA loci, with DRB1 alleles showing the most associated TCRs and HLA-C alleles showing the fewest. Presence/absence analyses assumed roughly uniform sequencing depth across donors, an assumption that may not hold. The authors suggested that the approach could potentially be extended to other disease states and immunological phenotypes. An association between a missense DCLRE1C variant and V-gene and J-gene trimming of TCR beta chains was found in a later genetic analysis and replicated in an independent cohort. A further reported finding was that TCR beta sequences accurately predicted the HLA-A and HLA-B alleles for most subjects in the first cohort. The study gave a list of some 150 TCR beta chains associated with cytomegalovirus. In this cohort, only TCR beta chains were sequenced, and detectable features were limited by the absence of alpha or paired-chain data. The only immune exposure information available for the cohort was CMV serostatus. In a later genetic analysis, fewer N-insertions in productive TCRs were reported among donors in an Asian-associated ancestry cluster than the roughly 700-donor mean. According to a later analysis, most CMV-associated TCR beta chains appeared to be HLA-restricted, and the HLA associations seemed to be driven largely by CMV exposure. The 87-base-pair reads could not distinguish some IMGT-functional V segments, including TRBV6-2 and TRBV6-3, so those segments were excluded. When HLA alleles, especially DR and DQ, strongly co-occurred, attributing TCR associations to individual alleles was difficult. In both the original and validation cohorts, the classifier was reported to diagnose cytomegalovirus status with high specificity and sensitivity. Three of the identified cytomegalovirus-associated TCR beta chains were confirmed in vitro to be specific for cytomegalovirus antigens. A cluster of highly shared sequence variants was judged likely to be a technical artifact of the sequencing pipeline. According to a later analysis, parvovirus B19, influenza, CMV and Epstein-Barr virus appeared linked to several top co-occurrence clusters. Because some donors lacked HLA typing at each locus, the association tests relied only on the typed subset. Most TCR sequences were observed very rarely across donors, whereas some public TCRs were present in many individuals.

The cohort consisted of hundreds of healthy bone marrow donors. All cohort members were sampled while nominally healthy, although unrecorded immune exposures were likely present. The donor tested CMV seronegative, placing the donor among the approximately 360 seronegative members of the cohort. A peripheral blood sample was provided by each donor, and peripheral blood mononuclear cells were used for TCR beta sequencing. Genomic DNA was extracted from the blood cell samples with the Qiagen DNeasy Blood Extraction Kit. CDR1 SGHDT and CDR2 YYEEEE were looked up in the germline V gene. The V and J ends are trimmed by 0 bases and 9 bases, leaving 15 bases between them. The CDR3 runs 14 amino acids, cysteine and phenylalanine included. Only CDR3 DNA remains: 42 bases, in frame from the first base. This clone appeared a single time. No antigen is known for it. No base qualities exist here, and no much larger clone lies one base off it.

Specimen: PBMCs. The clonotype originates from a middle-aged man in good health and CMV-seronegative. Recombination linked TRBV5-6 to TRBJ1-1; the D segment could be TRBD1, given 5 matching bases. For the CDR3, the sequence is CASSLAGGMGQAFF. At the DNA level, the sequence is TGTGCCAGCAGCTTGGCGGGGGGAATGGGCCAAGCTTTCTTT.